This is a list of T cell receptor beta chains from one sample in a study of blood T cell repertoires in COVID-19. Assay: immunoSEQ multiplex PCR; the TCRdb copy retains only in-frame clones and omits some. The data show 150,000 to 200,000 clones, 70% to 85% seen once. Sequencing was carried out using PBMCs or T cells enriched from blood (not recorded which). These receptors originate from a man over 45 who had recovered from COVID-19. CDR3s include the opening cysteine and the closing phenylalanine or tryptophan. A D gene is named only where the DNA matches it firmly. The listing skips clone size in some rows; elsewhere it reads once, few, many or a size class.

d_call: TRBD1; j_call: TRBJ1-6; clone_size: NA; v_call: TRBV27; cdr3_nt: TGTGCCAGCAGTGCCACAGGGGGCGGTTCACCCCTCCACTTT; cdr3_aa: CASSATGGGSPLHF
d_call: NA; j_call: TRBJ2-7; clone_size: NA; v_call: TRBV19; cdr3_nt: TGTGCCAGTAGTCACCCGAGGGGGAACTCCTACGAGCAGTACTTC; cdr3_aa: CASSHPRGNSYEQYF
d_call: NA; j_call: TRBJ2-2; clone_size: NA; v_call: TRBV6-5; cdr3_nt: TGTGCCAGCAGGGGACTTCAGAACACCGGGGAGCTGTTTTTT; cdr3_aa: CASRGLQNTGELFF
d_call: TRBD1; j_call: TRBJ2-7; clone_size: NA; v_call: TRBV4-1; cdr3_nt: TGCGCCAGCAGCCAAGAATCCACCTCTCGGACAGGGCAGTACTTC; cdr3_aa: CASSQESTSRTGQYF
d_call: NA; j_call: TRBJ2-3; clone_size: NA; v_call: TRBV6-5; cdr3_nt: TGTGCCAGCCACTCCTCCAGCGGAAGCACAGATACGCAGTATTTT; cdr3_aa: CASHSSSGSTDTQYF
d_call: TRBD1; j_call: TRBJ2-1; clone_size: NA; v_call: TRBV6-2/TRBV6-3; cdr3_nt: TGTGCCAGCAGTTACTCGACGACAGGGGGCCCGATGAATGAGCAGTTCTTC; cdr3_aa: CASSYSTTGGPMNEQFF
d_call: NA; j_call: TRBJ2-1; clone_size: NA; v_call: TRBV7-3; cdr3_nt: TGTGCCAGCTCGGAGGGGGCATCCTACAATGAGCAGTTCTTC; cdr3_aa: CASSEGASYNEQFF
d_call: NA; j_call: TRBJ1-1; clone_size: NA; v_call: TRBV7-3; cdr3_nt: TGTGCCAGCAGCTTAGCCACCGGGACAGAAGCTTTCTTT; cdr3_aa: CASSLATGTEAFF
d_call: NA; j_call: TRBJ1-1; clone_size: NA; v_call: TRBV30; cdr3_nt: TGTGCCTGGAGTACAGGGAGAACTGAAGCTTTCTTT; cdr3_aa: CAWSTGRTEAFF
d_call: TRBD1; j_call: TRBJ1-1; clone_size: NA; v_call: TRBV14; cdr3_nt: TGTGCCAGCAGCCAAGTTACAGGGGTCACTGAAGCTTTCTTT; cdr3_aa: CASSQVTGVTEAFF
d_call: NA; j_call: TRBJ1-1; clone_size: NA; v_call: TRBV5-5; cdr3_nt: TGTGCCAGCAGCCAGGTGTTTGAAGCTTTCTTT; cdr3_aa: CASSQVFEAFF
d_call: TRBD1; j_call: TRBJ1-2; clone_size: NA; v_call: TRBV7-2; cdr3_nt: TGTGCCAGCAGCCCAGGGACAGGGATCGACTATGGCTACACCTTC; cdr3_aa: CASSPGTGIDYGYTF
d_call: NA; j_call: TRBJ2-4; clone_size: few; v_call: TRBV7-9; cdr3_nt: TGTGCCAGCAGCCCTTCCGGGACTCCCCGCCTAAACATTCAGTACTTC; cdr3_aa: CASSPSGTPRLNIQYF
d_call: TRBD1; j_call: TRBJ2-1; clone_size: NA; v_call: TRBV10-3; cdr3_nt: TGTGCCAACGGACAGGGCTCCTACAATGAGCAGTTCTTC; cdr3_aa: CANGQGSYNEQFF
d_call: TRBD2; j_call: TRBJ2-6; clone_size: NA; v_call: TRBV5-1; cdr3_nt: TGCGCCAGCAGCCCCGGGGGGGACTCTGGGGCCAACGTCCTGACTTTC; cdr3_aa: CASSPGGDSGANVLTF
d_call: NA; j_call: TRBJ1-6; clone_size: many; v_call: TRBV11-2; cdr3_nt: TGTGCCAGCAGCGGAGGGACTGCTAATTCACCCCTCCACTTT; cdr3_aa: CASSGGTANSPLHF
d_call: TRBD1; j_call: TRBJ1-5; clone_size: NA; v_call: TRBV24-1; cdr3_nt: TGTGCCACCAGTGATTTGGCAGGGGGCGTTCAGCCCCAGCATTTT; cdr3_aa: CATSDLAGGVQPQHF
d_call: NA; j_call: TRBJ1-5; clone_size: NA; v_call: TRBV6-5; cdr3_nt: TGTGCCAGCAGAGCGGACCGCGTTCAGCCCCAGCATTTT; cdr3_aa: CASRADRVQPQHF
d_call: TRBD2; j_call: TRBJ2-3; clone_size: NA; v_call: TRBV11-2; cdr3_nt: TGTGCCAGTAGGACTAGCGGGGGCACAGATACGCAGTATTTT; cdr3_aa: CASRTSGGTDTQYF
d_call: NA; j_call: TRBJ2-5; clone_size: few; v_call: TRBV19; cdr3_nt: TGTGCCAGTAGTATCGGGGGTTTCGAGACCCAGTACTTC; cdr3_aa: CASSIGGFETQYF
d_call: TRBD1; j_call: TRBJ2-7; clone_size: once; v_call: TRBV28; cdr3_nt: TGTGCCAGCACCCTAGACAGGGGTTCCTACGAGCAGTACTTC; cdr3_aa: CASTLDRGSYEQYF
d_call: NA; j_call: TRBJ1-1; clone_size: once; v_call: TRBV9; cdr3_nt: TGTGCCAGCAGCGCAACAGGGAACACTGAAGCTTTCTTT; cdr3_aa: CASSATGNTEAFF
d_call: TRBD1; j_call: TRBJ1-6; clone_size: few; v_call: TRBV11-1; cdr3_nt: TGTGCCAGCAGCGTCAGGGGGAATAATTCACCCCTCCACTTT; cdr3_aa: CASSVRGNNSPLHF
d_call: TRBD2; j_call: TRBJ2-7; clone_size: NA; v_call: TRBV24-1; cdr3_nt: TGTGCCACCAGTGCCGGACTAGCGGAGGAGCAGTACTTC; cdr3_aa: CATSAGLAEEQYF
d_call: TRBD1; j_call: TRBJ2-7; clone_size: NA; v_call: TRBV5-1; cdr3_nt: TGCGCCAGCAGCGACAGGGGGCAACACGAGCAGTACTTC; cdr3_aa: CASSDRGQHEQYF
d_call: TRBD2; j_call: TRBJ2-4; clone_size: NA; v_call: TRBV7-9; cdr3_nt: TGTGCCAGCAGCCCTACCGGGACTAGGAGTAACATTCAGTACTTC; cdr3_aa: CASSPTGTRSNIQYF
d_call: TRBD2; j_call: TRBJ2-4; clone_size: once; v_call: TRBV27; cdr3_nt: TGTGCCAGCAGGGGCGGACTAGCGGGGGGCCCTAAAAACATTCAGTACTTC; cdr3_aa: CASRGGLAGGPKNIQYF
d_call: NA; j_call: TRBJ1-1; clone_size: NA; v_call: TRBV6-1; cdr3_nt: TGTGCCAGCAGTGAAGGACAGACGAACACTGAAGCTTTCTTT; cdr3_aa: CASSEGQTNTEAFF
d_call: NA; j_call: TRBJ1-4; clone_size: NA; v_call: TRBV5-4; cdr3_nt: TGTGCCAGCAGGATGGCCGGGGTCGGGGAAAAACTGTTTTTT; cdr3_aa: CASRMAGVGEKLFF
d_call: TRBD1; j_call: TRBJ2-3; clone_size: NA; v_call: TRBV5-1; cdr3_nt: TGCGCCAGCAGCGCCAGCACAGGGGTGGGCACAGATACGCAGTATTTT; cdr3_aa: CASSASTGVGTDTQYF
d_call: NA; j_call: TRBJ2-5; clone_size: NA; v_call: TRBV9; cdr3_nt: TGTGCCAGCAGCCCCGGACTTGAAAGAGAGACCCAGTACTTC; cdr3_aa: CASSPGLERETQYF
d_call: TRBD2; j_call: TRBJ2-3; clone_size: once; v_call: TRBV4-2; cdr3_nt: TGTGCCAGCAGCCAAGGCACTATAGCGGGGGAGGTAGATACGCAGTATTTT; cdr3_aa: CASSQGTIAGEVDTQYF